The T cell receptor beta chain under discussion was sequenced for a study of T cell responses to AZD1222 COVID-19 vaccine. TCRdb's table, derived via immunoSEQ multiplex PCR, lists solely in-frame clones and lacks some. The table records about 150,000 clones, 92% of them present only once. Per germline, CDR1 LNHDA and CDR2 SQIVND (reference sequence). With V trimmed by 3 bases and J by 5 bases, 8 bases remained unmatched. The CDR3 contains 17 residues. This TCR was sampled from an adult in good health. Source: peripheral blood, taken on day 0 of AZD1222 vaccination. The V and J genes are TRBV19 and TRBJ2-1; 12 positions agree with TRBD2. The CDR3 region has the DNA TGTGCCAGTAGTATCGGACTAGCGGGGCGGAGAGACAATGAGCAGTTCTTC. This codes for CASSIGLAGRRDNEQFF. Filled out from reference TRBV19 and TRBJ2-1, the complete variable domain reads DGGITQSPKYLFRKEGQNVTLSCEQNLNHDAMYWYRQDPGQGLRLIYYSQIVNDFQKGDIAEGYSVSREKKESFPLTVTSAQKNPTAFYLCASSIGLAGRRDNEQFFGPGTRLTVL.